This T cell receptor beta chain is drawn from a study of cytomegalovirus exposure and HLA in healthy donors. Study details: It was reported in a later analysis that the 100 to 150 validation repertoires used the same platform as the roughly 700 first-cohort repertoires.

In its sample, this clone was seen once. The antigen is unknown. The table came from immunoSEQ multiplex PCR; TCRdb's copy has only in-frame clones and leaves some out. The sample has around 55,000 clones, around nine tenths seen once. The study, taken as a whole, reports: The study put around 180 TCR beta chains on its list as cytomegalovirus-associated. Accounts indicate the classifier identified cytomegalovirus status with strong specificity and sensitivity. In vitro assays verified that three CMV-associated chains recognized CMV antigens specifically.

Sequenced input: PBMCs. The clonotype was recovered from a man in his late teens or twenties in good health and CMV-seronegative.

Here the CDR3 reads CASSAAGGSDTQYF. The CDR3 region has the DNA TGTGCCAGCAGTGCGGCAGGGGGCTCGGATACGCAGTATTTT. The V and J genes are TRBV6-4 and TRBJ2-3, with TRBD1 identical over 8 bases. Germline V gene lookup returns CDR1 MRHNA and CDR2 SNTAGT. CDR3 length: 14 residues. The J segment lost 6 bases and the V segment lost 4 bases, leaving 6 bases of the junction unmatched.